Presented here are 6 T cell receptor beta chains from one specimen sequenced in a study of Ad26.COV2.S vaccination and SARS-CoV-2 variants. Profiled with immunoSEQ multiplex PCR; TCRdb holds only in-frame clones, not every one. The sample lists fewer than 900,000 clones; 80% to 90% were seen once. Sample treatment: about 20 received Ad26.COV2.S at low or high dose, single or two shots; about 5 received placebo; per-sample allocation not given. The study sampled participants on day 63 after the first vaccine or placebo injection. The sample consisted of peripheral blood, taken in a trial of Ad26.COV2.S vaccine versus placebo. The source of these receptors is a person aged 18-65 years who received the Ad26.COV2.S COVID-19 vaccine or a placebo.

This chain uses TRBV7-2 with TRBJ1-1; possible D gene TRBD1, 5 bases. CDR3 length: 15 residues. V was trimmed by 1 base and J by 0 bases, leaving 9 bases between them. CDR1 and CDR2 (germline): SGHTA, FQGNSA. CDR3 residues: CASSLDGGLNTEAFF. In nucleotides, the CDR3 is TGTGCCAGCAGCTTAGACGGGGGACTGAACACTGAAGCTTTCTTT.

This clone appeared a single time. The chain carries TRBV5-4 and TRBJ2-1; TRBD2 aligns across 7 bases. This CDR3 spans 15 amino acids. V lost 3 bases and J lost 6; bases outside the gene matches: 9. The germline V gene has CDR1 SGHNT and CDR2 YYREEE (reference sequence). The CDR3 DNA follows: TGTGCCAGCAGCTCCCCCGGGACTACCATCAATGAGCAGTTCTTC. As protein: CASSSPGTTINEQFF. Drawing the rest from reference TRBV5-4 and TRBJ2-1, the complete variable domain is ETGVTQSPTHLIKTRGQQVTLRCSSQSGHNTVSWYQQALGQGPQFIFQYYREEENGRGNFPPRFSGLQFPNYSSELNVNALELDDSALYLCASSSPGTTINEQFFGPGTRLTVL.

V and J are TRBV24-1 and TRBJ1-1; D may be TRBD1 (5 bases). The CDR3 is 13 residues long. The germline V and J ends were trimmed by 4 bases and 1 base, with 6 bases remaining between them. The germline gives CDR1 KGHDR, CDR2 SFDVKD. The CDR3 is CATSEDTNTEAFF. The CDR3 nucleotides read TGTGCCACCAGTGAGGACACGAACACTGAAGCTTTCTTT.

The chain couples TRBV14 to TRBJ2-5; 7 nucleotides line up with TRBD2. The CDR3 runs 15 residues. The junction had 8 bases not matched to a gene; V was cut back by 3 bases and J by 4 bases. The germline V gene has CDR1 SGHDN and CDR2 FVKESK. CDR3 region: CASSHRDGRLETQYF. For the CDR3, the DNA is TGTGCCAGCAGCCATCGGGACGGGAGGCTAGAGACCCAGTACTTC.

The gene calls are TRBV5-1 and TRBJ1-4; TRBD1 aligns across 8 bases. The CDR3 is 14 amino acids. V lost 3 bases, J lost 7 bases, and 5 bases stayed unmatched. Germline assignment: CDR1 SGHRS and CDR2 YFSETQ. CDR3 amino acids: CASSSPGTGEKLFF. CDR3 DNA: TGCGCCAGCAGCTCCCCCGGGACAGGTGAAAAACTGTTTTTT. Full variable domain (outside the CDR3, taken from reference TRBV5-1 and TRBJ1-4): KAGVTQTPRYLIKTRGQQVTLSCSPISGHRSVSWYQQTPGQGLQFLFEYFSETQRNKGNFPGRFSGRQFSNSRSEMNVSTLELGDSALYLCASSSPGTGEKLFFGSGTQLSVL.

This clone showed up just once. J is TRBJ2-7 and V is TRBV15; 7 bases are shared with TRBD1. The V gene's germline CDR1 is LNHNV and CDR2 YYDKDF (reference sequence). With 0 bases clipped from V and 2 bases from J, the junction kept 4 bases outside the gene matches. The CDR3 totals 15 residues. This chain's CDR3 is CATSRDPGQAYEQYF. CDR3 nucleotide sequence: TGTGCCACCAGCAGAGACCCCGGACAGGCCTACGAGCAGTACTTC.